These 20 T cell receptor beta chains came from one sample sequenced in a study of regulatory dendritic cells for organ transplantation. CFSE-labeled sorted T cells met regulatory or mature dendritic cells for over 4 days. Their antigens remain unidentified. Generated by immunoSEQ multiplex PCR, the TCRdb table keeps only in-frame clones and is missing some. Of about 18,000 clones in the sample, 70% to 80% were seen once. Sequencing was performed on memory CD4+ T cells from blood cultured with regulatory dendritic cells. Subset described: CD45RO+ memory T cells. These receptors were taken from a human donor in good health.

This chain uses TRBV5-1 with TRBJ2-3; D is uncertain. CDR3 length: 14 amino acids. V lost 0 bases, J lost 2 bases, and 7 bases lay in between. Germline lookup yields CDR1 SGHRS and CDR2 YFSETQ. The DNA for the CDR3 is TGCGCCAGCAGCTTGGATGGATTCACAGATACGCAGTATTTT. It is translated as CASSLDGFTDTQYF.

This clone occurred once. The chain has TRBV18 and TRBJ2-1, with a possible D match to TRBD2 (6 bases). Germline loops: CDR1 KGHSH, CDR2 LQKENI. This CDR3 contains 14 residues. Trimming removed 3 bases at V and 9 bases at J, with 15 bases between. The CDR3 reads CASSPVYRDFEQFF. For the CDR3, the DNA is TGTGCCAGCTCACCTGTCTACCGGGACTTTGAGCAGTTCTTC.

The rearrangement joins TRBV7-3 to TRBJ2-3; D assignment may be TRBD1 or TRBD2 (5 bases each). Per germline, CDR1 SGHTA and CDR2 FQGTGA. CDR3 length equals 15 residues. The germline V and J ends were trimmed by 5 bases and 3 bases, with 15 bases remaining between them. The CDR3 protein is CASSPPGARTDTQYF. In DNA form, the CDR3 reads TGTGCCAGCAGCCCTCCCGGGGCCAGAACAGATACGCAGTATTTT.

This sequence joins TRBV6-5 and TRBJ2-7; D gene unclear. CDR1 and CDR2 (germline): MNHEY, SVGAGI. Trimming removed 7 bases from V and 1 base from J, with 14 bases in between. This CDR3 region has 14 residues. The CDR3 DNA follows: TGTGCCAGCAACCAACGTTTGGATTCCTACGAGCAGTACTTC. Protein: CASNQRLDSYEQYF.

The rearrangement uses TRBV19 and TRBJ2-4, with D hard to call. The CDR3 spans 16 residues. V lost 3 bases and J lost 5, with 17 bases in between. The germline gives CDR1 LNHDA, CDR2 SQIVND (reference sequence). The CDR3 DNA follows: TGTGCCAGTAGTATCGGTACTCTGAGCCCTGAAAACATTCAGTACTTC. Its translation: CASSIGTLSPENIQYF.

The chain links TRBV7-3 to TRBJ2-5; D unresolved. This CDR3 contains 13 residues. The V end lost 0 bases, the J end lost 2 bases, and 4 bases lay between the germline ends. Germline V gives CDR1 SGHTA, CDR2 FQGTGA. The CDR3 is CASSLTEQETQYF. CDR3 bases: TGTGCCAGCAGCTTAACGGAACAAGAGACCCAGTACTTC.

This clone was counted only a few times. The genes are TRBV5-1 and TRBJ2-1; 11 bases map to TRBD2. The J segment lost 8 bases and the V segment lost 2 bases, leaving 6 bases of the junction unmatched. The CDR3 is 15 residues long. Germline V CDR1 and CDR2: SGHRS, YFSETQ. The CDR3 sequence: CASSFSGRAIDEQFF. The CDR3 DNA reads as TGCGCCAGCAGCTTTAGCGGGAGGGCCATCGATGAGCAGTTCTTC.

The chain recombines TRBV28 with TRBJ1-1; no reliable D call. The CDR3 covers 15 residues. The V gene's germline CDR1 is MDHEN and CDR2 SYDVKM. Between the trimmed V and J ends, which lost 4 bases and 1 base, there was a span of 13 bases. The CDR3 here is CASSSFPVSNTEAFF. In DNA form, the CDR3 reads TGTGCCAGCAGTTCTTTCCCGGTTTCGAACACTGAAGCTTTCTTT.

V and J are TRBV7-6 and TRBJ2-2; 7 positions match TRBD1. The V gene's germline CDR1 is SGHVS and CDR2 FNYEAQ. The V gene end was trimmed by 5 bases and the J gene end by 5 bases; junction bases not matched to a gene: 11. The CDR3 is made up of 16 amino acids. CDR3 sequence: CASSLGNRGVTGELFF. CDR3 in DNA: TGTGCCAGCAGCCTCGGAAACAGGGGTGTGACCGGGGAGCTGTTTTTT. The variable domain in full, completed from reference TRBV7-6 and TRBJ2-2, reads GAGVSQSPRYKVTKRGQDVALRCDPISGHVSLYWYRQALGQGPEFLTYFNYEAQQDKSGLPNDRFSAERPEGSISTLTIQRTEQRDSAMYRCASSLGNRGVTGELFFGEGSRLTVL.

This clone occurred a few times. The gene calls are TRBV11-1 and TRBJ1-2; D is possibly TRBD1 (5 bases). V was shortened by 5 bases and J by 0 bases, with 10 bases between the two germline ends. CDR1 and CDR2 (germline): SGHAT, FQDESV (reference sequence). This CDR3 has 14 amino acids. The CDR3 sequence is CASSLGAANYGYTF. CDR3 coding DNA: TGTGCCAGCAGCCTCGGGGCGGCTAACTATGGCTACACCTTC.

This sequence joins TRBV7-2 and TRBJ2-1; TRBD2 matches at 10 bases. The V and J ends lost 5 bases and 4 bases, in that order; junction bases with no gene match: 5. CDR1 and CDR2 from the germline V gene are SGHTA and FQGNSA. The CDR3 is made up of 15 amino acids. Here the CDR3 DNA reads TGTGCCAGCAGCCTAAGCGGGGGGGTATACAATGAGCAGTTCTTC. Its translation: CASSLSGGVYNEQFF.

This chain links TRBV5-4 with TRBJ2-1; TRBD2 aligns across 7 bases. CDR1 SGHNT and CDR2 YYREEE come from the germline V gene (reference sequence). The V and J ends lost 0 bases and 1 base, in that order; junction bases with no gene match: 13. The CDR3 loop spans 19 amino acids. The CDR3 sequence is CASSLEGGETPRSYNEQFF. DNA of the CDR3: TGTGCCAGCAGCTTGGAGGGAGGGGAGACCCCACGTTCCTACAATGAGCAGTTCTTC.

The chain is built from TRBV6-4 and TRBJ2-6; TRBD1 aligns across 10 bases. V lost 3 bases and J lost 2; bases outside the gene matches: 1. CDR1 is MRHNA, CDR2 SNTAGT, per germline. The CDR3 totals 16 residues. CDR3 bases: TGTGCCAGCAGTGATGGGACAGGGGCTGGGGCCAACGTCCTGACTTTC. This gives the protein CASSDGTGAGANVLTF.

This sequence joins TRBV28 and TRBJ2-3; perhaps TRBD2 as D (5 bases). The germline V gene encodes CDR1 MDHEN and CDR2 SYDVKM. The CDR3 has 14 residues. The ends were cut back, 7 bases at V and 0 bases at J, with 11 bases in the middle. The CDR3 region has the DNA TGTGCCAGCAAAGCGGATACTAGCACAGATACGCAGTATTTT. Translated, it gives CASKADTSTDTQYF.

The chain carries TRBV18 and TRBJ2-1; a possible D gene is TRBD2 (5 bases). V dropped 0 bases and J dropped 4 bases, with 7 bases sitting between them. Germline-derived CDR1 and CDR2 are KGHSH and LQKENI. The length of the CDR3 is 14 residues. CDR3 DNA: TGTGCCAGCTCACCACCGGGGAGATACAATGAGCAGTTCTTC. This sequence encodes CASSPPGRYNEQFF.

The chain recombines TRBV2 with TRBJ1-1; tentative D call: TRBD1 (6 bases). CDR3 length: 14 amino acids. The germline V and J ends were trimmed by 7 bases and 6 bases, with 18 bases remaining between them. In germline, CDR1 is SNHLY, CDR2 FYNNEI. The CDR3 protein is CASIPSKGGAEAFF. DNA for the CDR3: TGTGCCAGCATACCCTCAAAAGGGGGGGCTGAAGCTTTCTTT.

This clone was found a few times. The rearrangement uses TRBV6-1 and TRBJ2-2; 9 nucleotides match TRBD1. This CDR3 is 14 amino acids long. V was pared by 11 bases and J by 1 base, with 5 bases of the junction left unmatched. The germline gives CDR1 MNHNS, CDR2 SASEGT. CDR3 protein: CAGTGQGNTGELFF. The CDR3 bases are TGTGCCGGGACGGGACAGGGGAACACCGGGGAGCTGTTTTTT.

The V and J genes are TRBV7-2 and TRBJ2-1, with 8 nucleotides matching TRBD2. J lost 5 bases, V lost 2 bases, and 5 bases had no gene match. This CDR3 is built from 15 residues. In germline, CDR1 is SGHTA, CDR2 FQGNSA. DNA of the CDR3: TGTGCCAGCAGCTTATCGCGGGGGGCACACAATGAGCAGTTCTTC. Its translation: CASSLSRGAHNEQFF.

The CDR3 reads CASRQQGAHGYTF. CDR3 nucleotide sequence: TGTGCCAGCAGGCAACAGGGGGCGCACGGCTACACCTTC. The chain employs TRBV6-5 and TRBJ1-2; 9 nucleotides match TRBD1. Germline trimming cut 6 bases from V and 8 bases from J; bases unmatched to any gene: 7. Germline lookup yields CDR1 MNHEY and CDR2 SVGAGI. The CDR3 consists of 13 residues.

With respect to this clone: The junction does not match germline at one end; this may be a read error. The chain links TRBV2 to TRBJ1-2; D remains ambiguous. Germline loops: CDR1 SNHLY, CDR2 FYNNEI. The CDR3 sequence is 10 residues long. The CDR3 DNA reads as TGTGCCAGCAGTGAAGCTCGGTCCCTCTTC. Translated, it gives CASSEARSLF.